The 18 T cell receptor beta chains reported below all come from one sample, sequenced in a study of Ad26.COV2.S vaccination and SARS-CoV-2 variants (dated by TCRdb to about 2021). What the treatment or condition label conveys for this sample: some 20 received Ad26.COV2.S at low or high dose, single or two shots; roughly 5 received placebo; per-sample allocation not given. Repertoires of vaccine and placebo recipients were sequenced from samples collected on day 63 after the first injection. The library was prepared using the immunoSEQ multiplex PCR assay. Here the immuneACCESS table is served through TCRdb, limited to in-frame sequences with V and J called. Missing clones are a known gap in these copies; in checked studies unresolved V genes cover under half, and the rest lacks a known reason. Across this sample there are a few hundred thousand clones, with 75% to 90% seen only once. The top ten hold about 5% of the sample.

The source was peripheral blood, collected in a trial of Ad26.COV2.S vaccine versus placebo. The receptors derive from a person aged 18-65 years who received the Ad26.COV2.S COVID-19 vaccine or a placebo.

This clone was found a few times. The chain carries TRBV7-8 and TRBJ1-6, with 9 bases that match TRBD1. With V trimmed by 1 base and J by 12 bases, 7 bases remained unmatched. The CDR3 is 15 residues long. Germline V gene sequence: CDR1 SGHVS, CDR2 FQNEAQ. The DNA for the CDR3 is TGTGCCAGCAGCTTAGGTACAGGGGGCGGAGTACCCCTCCACTTT. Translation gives CASSLGTGGGVPLHF.

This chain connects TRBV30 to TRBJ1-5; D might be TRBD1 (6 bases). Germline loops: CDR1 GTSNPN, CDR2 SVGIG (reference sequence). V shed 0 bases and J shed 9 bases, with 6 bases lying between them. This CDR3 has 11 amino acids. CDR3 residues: CAWSVQGPQHF. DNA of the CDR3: TGTGCCTGGAGTGTACAGGGGCCCCAGCATTTT.

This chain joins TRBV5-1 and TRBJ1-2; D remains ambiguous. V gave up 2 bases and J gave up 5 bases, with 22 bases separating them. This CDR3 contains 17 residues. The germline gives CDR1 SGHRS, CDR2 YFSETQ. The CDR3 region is CASSFGPGLYQAYGYTF. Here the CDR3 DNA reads TGCGCCAGCAGCTTCGGACCAGGACTTTATCAAGCTTATGGCTACACCTTC.

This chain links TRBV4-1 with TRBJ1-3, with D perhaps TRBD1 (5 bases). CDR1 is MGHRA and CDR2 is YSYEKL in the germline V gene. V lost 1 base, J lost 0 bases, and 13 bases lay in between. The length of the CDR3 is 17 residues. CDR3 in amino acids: CASSQGGGRGSGNTIYF. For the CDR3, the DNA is TGCGCCAGCAGCCAAGGGGGCGGGCGGGGCTCTGGAAACACCATATATTTT.

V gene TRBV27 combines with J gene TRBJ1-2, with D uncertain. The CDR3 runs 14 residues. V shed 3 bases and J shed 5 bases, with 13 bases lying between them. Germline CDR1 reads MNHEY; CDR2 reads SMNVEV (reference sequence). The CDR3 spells CASSFSGSGYGYTF. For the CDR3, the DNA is TGTGCCAGCAGTTTCTCAGGTTCGGGTTATGGCTACACCTTC.

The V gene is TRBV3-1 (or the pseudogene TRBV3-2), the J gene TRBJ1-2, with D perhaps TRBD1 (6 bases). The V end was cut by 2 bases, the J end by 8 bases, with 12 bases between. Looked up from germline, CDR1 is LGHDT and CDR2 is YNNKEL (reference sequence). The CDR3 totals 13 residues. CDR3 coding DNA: TGTGCCAGCAGCCAAAGAGGGGGAGAGGGCTACACCTTC. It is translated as CASSQRGGEGYTF.

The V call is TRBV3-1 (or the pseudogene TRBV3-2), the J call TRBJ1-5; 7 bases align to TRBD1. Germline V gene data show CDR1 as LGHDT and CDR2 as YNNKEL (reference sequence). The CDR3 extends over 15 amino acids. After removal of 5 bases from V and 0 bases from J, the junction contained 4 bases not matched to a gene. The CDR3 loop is CASSSHRGSNQPQHF. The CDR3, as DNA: TGTGCCAGCAGCTCCCACAGGGGTAGCAATCAGCCCCAGCATTTT.

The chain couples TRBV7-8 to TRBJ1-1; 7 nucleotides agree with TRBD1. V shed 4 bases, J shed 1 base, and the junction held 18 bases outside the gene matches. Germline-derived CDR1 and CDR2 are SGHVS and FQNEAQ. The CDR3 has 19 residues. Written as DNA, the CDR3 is TGTGCCAGCAGCTCGCCAATAATCCGGGACAGAAAGGGGAACACTGAAGCTTTCTTT. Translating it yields CASSSPIIRDRKGNTEAFF.

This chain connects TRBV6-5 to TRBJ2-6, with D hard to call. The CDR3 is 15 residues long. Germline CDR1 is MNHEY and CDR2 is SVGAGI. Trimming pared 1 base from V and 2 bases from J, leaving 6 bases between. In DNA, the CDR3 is TGTGCCAGCAGTTACTACGGGCCTGGGGCCAACGTCCTGACTTTC. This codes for CASSYYGPGANVLTF.

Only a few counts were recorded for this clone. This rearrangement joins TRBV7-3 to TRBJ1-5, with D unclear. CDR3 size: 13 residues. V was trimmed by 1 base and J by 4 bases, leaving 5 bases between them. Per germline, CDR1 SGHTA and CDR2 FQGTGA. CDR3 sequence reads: CASSLSPNQPQHF. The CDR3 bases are TGTGCCAGCAGCTTAAGTCCGAATCAGCCCCAGCATTTT.

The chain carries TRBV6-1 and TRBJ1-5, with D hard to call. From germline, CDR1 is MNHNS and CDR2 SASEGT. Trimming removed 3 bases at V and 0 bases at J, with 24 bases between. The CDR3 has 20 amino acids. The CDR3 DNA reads TGTGCCAGCAGTGAGGCCATTAAGGGCGCGGGGAGTTATAGCAATCAGCCCCAGCATTTT. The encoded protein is CASSEAIKGAGSYSNQPQHF.

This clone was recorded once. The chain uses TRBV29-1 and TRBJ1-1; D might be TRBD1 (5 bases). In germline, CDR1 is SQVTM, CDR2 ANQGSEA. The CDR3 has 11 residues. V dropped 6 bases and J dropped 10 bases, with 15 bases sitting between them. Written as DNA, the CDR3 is TGCAGCGTGGTAGTGGTGGGGGGAGCTTTCTTT. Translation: CSVVVVGGAFF.

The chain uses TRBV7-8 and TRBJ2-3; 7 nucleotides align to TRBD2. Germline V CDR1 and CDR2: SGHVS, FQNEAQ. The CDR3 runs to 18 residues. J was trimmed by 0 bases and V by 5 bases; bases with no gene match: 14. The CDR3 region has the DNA TGTGCCAGCAGCCCCATCCCGGGGGGTCCTATTAGCACAGATACGCAGTATTTT. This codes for CASSPIPGGPISTDTQYF.

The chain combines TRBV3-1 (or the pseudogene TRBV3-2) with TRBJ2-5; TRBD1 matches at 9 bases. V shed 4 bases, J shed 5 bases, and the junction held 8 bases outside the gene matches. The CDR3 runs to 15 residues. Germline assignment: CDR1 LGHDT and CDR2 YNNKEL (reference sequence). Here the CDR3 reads CASSLETGGWETQYF. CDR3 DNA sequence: TGTGCCAGCAGCCTAGAAACAGGGGGCTGGGAGACCCAGTACTTC.

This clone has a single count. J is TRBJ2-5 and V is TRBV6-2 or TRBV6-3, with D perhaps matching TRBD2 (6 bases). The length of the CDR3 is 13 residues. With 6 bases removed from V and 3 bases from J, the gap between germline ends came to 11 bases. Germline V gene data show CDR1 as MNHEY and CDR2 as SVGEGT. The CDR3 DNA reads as TGTGCCAGCAGCCCGACTAGAAAAGAGACCCAGTACTTC. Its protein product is CASSPTRKETQYF.

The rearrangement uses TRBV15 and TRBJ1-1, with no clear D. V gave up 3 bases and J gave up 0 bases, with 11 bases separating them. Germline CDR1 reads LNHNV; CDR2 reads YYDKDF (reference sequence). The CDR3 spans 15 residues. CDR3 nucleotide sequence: TGTGCCACCAGCAGCGAACGGGGAATGAACACTGAAGCTTTCTTT. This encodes CATSSERGMNTEAFF. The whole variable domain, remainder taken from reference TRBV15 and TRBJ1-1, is DAMVIQNPRYQVTQFGKPVTLSCSQTLNHNVMYWYQQKSSQAPKLLFHYYDKDFNNEADTPDNFQSRRPNTSFCFLDIRSPGLGDTAMYLCATSSERGMNTEAFFGQGTRLTVV.

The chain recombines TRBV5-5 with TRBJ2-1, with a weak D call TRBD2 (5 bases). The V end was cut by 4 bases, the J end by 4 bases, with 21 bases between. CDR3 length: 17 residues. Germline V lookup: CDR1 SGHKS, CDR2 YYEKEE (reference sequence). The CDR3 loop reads CASSPSVTGFLYNEQFF. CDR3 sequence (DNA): TGTGCCAGCAGCCCTTCCGTAACGGGATTCCTTTACAATGAGCAGTTCTTC.

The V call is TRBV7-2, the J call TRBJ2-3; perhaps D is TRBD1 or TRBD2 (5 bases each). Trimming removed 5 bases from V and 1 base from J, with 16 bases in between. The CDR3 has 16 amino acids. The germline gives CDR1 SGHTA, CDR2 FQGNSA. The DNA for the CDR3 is TGTGCCAGCAGCACCCACGCCGGGGCTGGCACAGATACGCAGTATTTT. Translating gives CASSTHAGAGTDTQYF.